This T cell receptor beta chain was recorded in a study of T cell repertoires in cytomegalovirus infection. Remarks on this clonotype: A read error may explain this, as a much larger clone is one base away.

TCRdb itself ran the reads through MiXCR, one entry per CDR3 protein. The table has about 490,000 distinct CDR3 sequences, around a quarter seen once. This CDR3 comprises 15 residues. Germline CDR1 and CDR2: SGHTA and FQGNSA. The gene calls are TRBV7-2 and TRBJ2-5; 7 bases are a match to TRBD2. Sequences were obtained from PBMCs. The sequence was obtained from a human donor in good health (CMV status not recorded). Some clones in this sample may be carry-over from other donors' samples. As DNA, the CDR3 is TGTGTCAGCAGCTTTCATGCGGGAGAGGGTGAGACCCAGTACTTC. It codes for CVSSFHAGEGETQYF.